Following are 6 T cell receptor beta chains from one sample sequenced in a study of long-term antiretroviral therapy in people with HIV (dated by TCRdb to between 2021 and 2024). The immunoSEQ hsTCRB v3.0 assay was used at survey level resolution to sequence the TRB variable region. Held by TCRdb, this immuneACCESS table contains in-frame sequences only and omits some clones. Under half of the omission traces to an unresolved V gene where checked; the cause of the rest is unknown. The sample table shows 23,000 or so clones, and roughly 79% are seen once. Of the sample, around 10% falls within the top ten clones. This material consisted of unsorted PBMCs, taken 2.1 years after starting antiretroviral therapy. These receptors were collected from a man younger than 45 with HIV.

The chain has TRBV7-9 and TRBJ2-7, with 7 bases lining up with TRBD1. The CDR3 is made up of 13 amino acids. Germline V CDR1 and CDR2: SEHNR, FQNEAQ (reference sequence). Trimming took 4 bases from V and 3 from J; bases not matched to a gene: 3. CDR3 sequence: CASSSGDSYEQYF. In nucleotides, the CDR3 is TGTGCCAGCAGCTCCGGGGACAGCTACGAGCAGTACTTC.

This chain uses TRBV7-2 with TRBJ2-7, with 7 bases lining up with TRBD2. The J segment lost 2 bases and the V segment lost 5 bases, leaving 9 bases of the junction unmatched. The CDR3 is 15 amino acids. The germline CDR1 and CDR2 sequences are SGHTA and FQGNSA. CDR3 in amino acids: CASSPGGGLAYEQYF. DNA for the CDR3: TGTGCCAGCAGCCCCGGCGGAGGACTAGCCTACGAGCAGTACTTC.

This clone was counted between two and nine times. The rearrangement uses TRBV2 and TRBJ2-7; 13 bases map to TRBD2. CDR1 is SNHLY and CDR2 is FYNNEI in the germline V gene. The CDR3 consists of 14 residues. The V gene end was trimmed by 6 bases and the J gene end by 5 bases; junction bases not matched to a gene: 4. In nucleotides, the CDR3 is TGTGCCAGCAGCGGACTAGCGGGAGTAAACGAGCAGTACTTC. Translated, it gives CASSGLAGVNEQYF. Variable domain in full (rest from reference TRBV2 and TRBJ2-7): EPEVTQTPSHQVTQMGQEVILRCVPISNHLYFYWYRQILGQKVEFLVSFYNNEISEKSEIFDDQFSVERPDGSNFTLKIRSTKLEDSAMYFCASSGLAGVNEQYFGPGTRLTVT.

The chain carries TRBV11-2 and TRBJ2-5; 8 bases agree with TRBD1. The germline V gene encodes CDR1 SGHAT and CDR2 FQNNGV. The V gene end was trimmed by 0 bases and the J gene end by 5 bases; junction bases not matched to a gene: 11. The CDR3 has 17 residues. The CDR3 region is CASSLDHGRGRMETQYF. As DNA, the CDR3 is TGTGCCAGCAGCTTAGATCACGGCAGGGGGCGCATGGAGACCCAGTACTTC.

This sequence joins TRBV5-4 and TRBJ1-5, with D unclear. Germline V gives CDR1 SGHNT, CDR2 YYREEE (reference sequence). V lost 0 bases, J lost 5 bases, and 9 bases lay in between. The CDR3 totals 14 residues. CDR3 residues: CASSLEGSDQPQHF. The CDR3 DNA sequence: TGTGCCAGCAGCTTGGAAGGGTCGGATCAGCCCCAGCATTTT.

V and J are TRBV7-2 and TRBJ2-4; 7 positions match TRBD2. Germline trimming cut 5 bases from V and 1 base from J; bases unmatched to any gene: 11. CDR1 and CDR2 from the germline V gene are SGHTA and FQGNSA. This CDR3 comprises 17 residues. The CDR3 DNA reads as TGTGCCAGCAGCCCTAGCGGCGCGGGAGTGGCCAAAAACATTCAGTACTTC. Residues: CASSPSGAGVAKNIQYF.